Listed below are T cell receptor beta chains from one sample, sequenced in a study of Ad26.COV2.S vaccination and SARS-CoV-2 variants. Sequencing was performed with immunoSEQ multiplex PCR; in TCRdb, only in-frame clones are kept and a portion is missing. Of about 380,000 clones in the sample, 80% to 90% were seen once. This specimen was peripheral blood, taken in a trial of Ad26.COV2.S vaccine versus placebo. The receptors come from a person between 18 and 65 years old who received the Ad26.COV2.S COVID-19 vaccine or a placebo. The CDR3 runs from the conserved cysteine through the conserved F or W. Each record gives: J gene, V gene, D gene, clone size, CDR3 protein, CDR3 DNA. D genes are given only for firm matches. A row's size may be missing; if present it is once, few, many or a size class.

>TRBJ2-5|TRBV21-1|.|.
CASSNAGGGETQYF
TGTGCCAGCAGCAACGCGGGAGGGGGAGAGACCCAGTACTTC
>TRBJ1-3|TRBV10-3|.|.
CAISAPGGTGNTIYF
TGTGCCATCAGTGCCCCGGGGGGAACTGGAAACACCATATATTTT
>TRBJ1-4|TRBV10-3|.|.
CAIMGARGKLFF
TGTGCCATCATGGGCGCCAGAGGAAAACTGTTTTTT
>TRBJ2-3|TRBV5-4|.|.
CASSLKASTDTQYF
TGTGCCAGCAGCTTGAAAGCTAGCACAGATACGCAGTATTTT
>TRBJ1-1|TRBV19|TRBD1|once
CASSRGQGNTEAFF
TGTGCCAGTAGCCGGGGACAGGGGAACACTGAAGCTTTCTTT
>TRBJ2-5|TRBV11-3|.|.
CASSPNGIQETQYF
TGTGCCAGCAGCCCCAACGGGATCCAAGAGACCCAGTACTTC
>TRBJ1-1|TRBV30|.|.
CAWSSVGRAGSEAFF
TGTGCCTGGAGTTCGGTAGGCAGGGCGGGCTCTGAAGCTTTCTTT
>TRBJ1-5|TRBV2|.|.
CASSETVQGVWQPQHF
TGTGCCAGCAGTGAAACGGTGCAGGGTGTATGGCAGCCCCAGCATTTT
>TRBJ2-4|TRBV30|.|.
CAWSGQVKHIQYF
TGTGCCTGGAGTGGACAGGTCAAACACATTCAGTACTTC
>TRBJ1-1|TRBV11-3|.|.
CATELDTEAFF
TGTGCCACAGAGTTGGACACTGAAGCTTTCTTT
>TRBJ2-2|TRBV15|.|.
CATSRLAGELFF
TGTGCCACCAGCAGATTAGCCGGGGAGCTGTTTTTT
>TRBJ2-5|TRBV19|.|.
CASSWGIRETQYF
TGTGCCAGTAGTTGGGGGATTCGGGAGACCCAGTACTTC
>TRBJ2-7|TRBV29-1|.|once
CSVEGTAYEQYF
TGCAGCGTTGAAGGGACAGCGTACGAGCAGTACTTC
>TRBJ1-6|TRBV7-9|TRBD1|many
CASSHGQGFYNSPLHF
TGTGCCAGCAGCCACGGACAGGGGTTCTATAATTCACCCCTCCACTTT
>TRBJ1-1|TRBV10-3|TRBD1|.
CAIRGQGAVTEAFF
TGTGCCATCAGGGGACAGGGGGCTGTCACTGAAGCTTTCTTT
>TRBJ1-3|TRBV5-6|.|.
CASSPESGASGNTIYF
TGTGCCAGCAGCCCAGAAAGTGGGGCGTCTGGAAACACCATATATTTT
>TRBJ2-3|TRBV5-6|TRBD2|.
CASSRQPGLDTDTQYF
TGTGCCAGCAGCCGACAACCGGGACTAGATACAGATACGCAGTATTTT
>TRBJ2-7|TRBV5-6|TRBD2|.
CASSAPGREAYEQYF
TGTGCCAGCAGCGCCCCTGGGAGGGAGGCCTACGAGCAGTACTTC
>TRBJ1-6|TRBV4-3|.|.
CASSQDYPTGLASPLHF
TGCGCCAGCAGCCAAGATTACCCCACAGGGCTCGCTTCACCCCTCCACTTT
>TRBJ2-5|TRBV4-3|.|once
CASSQETSQETQYF
TGCGCCAGCAGCCAAGAAACTAGCCAAGAGACCCAGTACTTC
>TRBJ2-2|TRBV6-4|.|few
CASSDSGSLRAGELFF
TGTGCCAGCAGTGACTCCGGCAGCCTGAGGGCCGGGGAGCTGTTTTTT
>TRBJ2-7|TRBV19|TRBD2|.
CASSITGRRLAQGPEQYF
TGTGCCAGTAGTATCACCGGCCGGCGACTAGCCCAAGGACCCGAGCAGTACTTC
>TRBJ1-2|TRBV27|.|.
CASSRGEGNYGYTF
TGTGCCAGCAGTCGGGGGGAGGGGAACTATGGCTACACCTTC
>TRBJ1-1|TRBV11-3|.|.
CASSAGSRVWNTEAFF
TGTGCCAGCAGCGCAGGATCCAGGGTTTGGAACACTGAAGCTTTCTTT
>TRBJ2-5|TRBV7-9|TRBD2|.
CASSPRGREGETQYF
TGTGCCAGCAGCCCCCGCGGGAGAGAGGGAGAGACCCAGTACTTC
>TRBJ1-5|TRBV21-1|.|.
CASGGGASNQPQHF
TGTGCCAGCGGTGGGGGGGCAAGCAATCAGCCCCAGCATTTT